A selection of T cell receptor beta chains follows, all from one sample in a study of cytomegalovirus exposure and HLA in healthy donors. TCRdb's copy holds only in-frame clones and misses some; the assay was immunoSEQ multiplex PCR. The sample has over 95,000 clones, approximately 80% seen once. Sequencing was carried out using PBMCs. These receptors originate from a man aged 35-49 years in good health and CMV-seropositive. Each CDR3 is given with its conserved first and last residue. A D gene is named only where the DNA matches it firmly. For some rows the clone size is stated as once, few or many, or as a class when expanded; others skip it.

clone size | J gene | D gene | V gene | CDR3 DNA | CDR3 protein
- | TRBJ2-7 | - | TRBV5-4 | TGTGCCAGCAGCTTGGAAGCGCCTACAAGCTCCTACGAGCAGTACTTC | CASSLEAPTSSYEQYF
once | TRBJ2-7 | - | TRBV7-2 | TGTGCCAGCAGCGGCGAGGGGACATCCTCCTACGAGCAGTACTTC | CASSGEGTSSYEQYF
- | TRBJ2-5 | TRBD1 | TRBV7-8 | TGTGCCAGCAGCTCGACAGGGGGAGGTCAAGAGACCCAGTACTTC | CASSSTGGGQETQYF
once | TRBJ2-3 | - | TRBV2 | TGTGCCAGCAGTGCTACAGTTAGCACAGATACGCAGTATTTT | CASSATVSTDTQYF
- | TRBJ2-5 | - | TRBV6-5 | TGTGCCAGCAGTCCCAGGGTTTTTGAAGAGACCCAGTACTTC | CASSPRVFEETQYF
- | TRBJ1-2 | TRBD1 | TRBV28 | TGTGCCAGCAGTGGGGACAGGGTAGTTTATGGCTACACCTTC | CASSGDRVVYGYTF
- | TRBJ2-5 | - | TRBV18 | TGTGCCAGCTCACCACCCACCGATCCTCAGCAAGAGACCCAGTACTTC | CASSPPTDPQQETQYF
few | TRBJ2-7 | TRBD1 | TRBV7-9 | TGTGCCAGCAGCTTAGTCGACAGGGGCACCTACGAGCAGTACTTC | CASSLVDRGTYEQYF
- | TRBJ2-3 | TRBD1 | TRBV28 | TGTGCCAGCAGTCGGGACAGTATCACAGATACGCAGTATTTT | CASSRDSITDTQYF
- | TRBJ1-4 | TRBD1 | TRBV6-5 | TGTGCCAGCAGTTACTCGAACAGGGGGCAAGGTGAAAAACTGTTTTTT | CASSYSNRGQGEKLFF
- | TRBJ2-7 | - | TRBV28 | TGTGCCAGCAGCACGTCCCCGGGTATTATCTACGAGCAGTACTTC | CASSTSPGIIYEQYF
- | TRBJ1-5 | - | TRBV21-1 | TGTGCCAGCAGCAAATGGCAGGACAGGGAAATTGGCAATCAGCCCCAGCATTTT | CASSKWQDREIGNQPQHF
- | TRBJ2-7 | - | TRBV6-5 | TGTGCCAGCAGTTACGGGCAGGGGTCCTACGAGCAGTACTTC | CASSYGQGSYEQYF
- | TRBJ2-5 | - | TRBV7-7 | TGTGCTAGCAGCCCCACAGGAACTCCAAATGGGCCCCAGTACTTC | CASSPTGTPNGPQYF